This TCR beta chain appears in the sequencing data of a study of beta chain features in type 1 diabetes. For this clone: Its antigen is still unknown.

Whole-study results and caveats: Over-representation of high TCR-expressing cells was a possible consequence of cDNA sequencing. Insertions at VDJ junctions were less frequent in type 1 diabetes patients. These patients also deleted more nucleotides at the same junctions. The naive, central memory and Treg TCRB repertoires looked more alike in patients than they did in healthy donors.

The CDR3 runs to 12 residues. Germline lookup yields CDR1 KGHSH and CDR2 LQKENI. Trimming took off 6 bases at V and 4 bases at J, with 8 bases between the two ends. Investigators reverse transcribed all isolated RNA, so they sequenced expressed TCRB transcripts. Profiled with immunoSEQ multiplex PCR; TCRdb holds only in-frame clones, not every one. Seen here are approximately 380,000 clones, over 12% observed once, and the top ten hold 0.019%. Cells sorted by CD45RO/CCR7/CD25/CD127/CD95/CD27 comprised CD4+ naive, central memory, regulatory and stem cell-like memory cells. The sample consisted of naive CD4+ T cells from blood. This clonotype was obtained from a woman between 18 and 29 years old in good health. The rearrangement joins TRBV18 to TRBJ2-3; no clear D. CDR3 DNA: TGTGCCAGCTCCCACGACTCAGATACGCAGTATTTT. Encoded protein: CASSHDSDTQYF. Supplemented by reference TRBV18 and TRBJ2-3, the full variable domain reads NAGVMQNPRHLVRRRGQEARLRCSPMKGHSHVYWYRQLPEEGLKFMVYLQKENIIDESGMPKERFSAEFPKEGPSILRIQQVVRGDSAAYFCASSHDSDTQYFGPGTRLTVL.